At least ten counts were recorded for the clone carrying this TCR beta chain. This record belongs to a study of spatial heterogeneity in lung cancer. Time point specified: sample taken at primary tumor resection. In each case, whole RNA from tumor, nontumor lung or frozen PBMC was sequenced unsorted. Samples were donated by 72 untreated early-stage non-small cell lung cancer patients. MiXCR was run by TCRdb on the 5' RACE reads, yielding one entry per CDR3 protein. The profile covers more than 6,500 distinct CDR3 sequences, with roughly 3.9% appearing a single time and around 25% taken by the ten largest. The sequence was collected from a female donor with early-stage non-small cell lung cancer. The material was normal lung tissue next to the tumor, obtained at surgery.

The CDR3 sequence: CASSLHFEETQYF. In DNA, the CDR3 is TGTGCCAGCAGCTTACACTTTGAAGAGACCCAGTACTTC. The rearrangement joins TRBV7-9 to TRBJ2-5; no definite D call. The germline V and J ends were trimmed by 2 bases and 3 bases, with 7 bases remaining between them. The CDR3 is 13 residues long. CDR1 SEHNR and CDR2 FQNEAQ come from the germline V gene (reference sequence).